This record covers a single T cell receptor (beta chain). The data belong to a study of blood T cell repertoires in COVID-19. Study summary: Collection of acute and convalescent COVID-19 samples took place in the United States, Italy and Spain. From T cells, B-cell-depleted T cells, or PBMCs came the material, which was cDNA or gDNA.

Study processing details: Amplified reference gene primers provided the basis for estimating nucleated cell counts. Sequencing was performed with immunoSEQ multiplex PCR; in TCRdb, only in-frame clones are kept and a portion is missing. V, J and clone size were drawn from that table, and D and trimming were deduced from the DNA. Of 340,000 or so clones in the sample, about 83% were seen once. V lost 3 bases, J lost 1 base, and 13 bases lay in between. The CDR3 has 16 amino acids. Germline CDR1 reads LNHDA; CDR2 reads SQIVND (reference sequence). The sequencing sample was made of peripheral blood. The clonotype was recovered from a man aged 25-40 years with active or convalescent COVID-19. This chain joins TRBV19 and TRBJ1-5; perhaps TRBD1 as D (6 bases). CDR3 protein: CASSIRGRGSNQPQHF. In DNA, the CDR3 is TGTGCCAGTAGTATCCGGGGGAGGGGGAGCAATCAGCCCCAGCATTTT. Complete variable domain (other parts from reference TRBV19 and TRBJ1-5): DGGITQSPKYLFRKEGQNVTLSCEQNLNHDAMYWYRQDPGQGLRLIYYSQIVNDFQKGDIAEGYSVSREKKESFPLTVTSAQKNPTAFYLCASSIRGRGSNQPQHFGDGTRLSIL.